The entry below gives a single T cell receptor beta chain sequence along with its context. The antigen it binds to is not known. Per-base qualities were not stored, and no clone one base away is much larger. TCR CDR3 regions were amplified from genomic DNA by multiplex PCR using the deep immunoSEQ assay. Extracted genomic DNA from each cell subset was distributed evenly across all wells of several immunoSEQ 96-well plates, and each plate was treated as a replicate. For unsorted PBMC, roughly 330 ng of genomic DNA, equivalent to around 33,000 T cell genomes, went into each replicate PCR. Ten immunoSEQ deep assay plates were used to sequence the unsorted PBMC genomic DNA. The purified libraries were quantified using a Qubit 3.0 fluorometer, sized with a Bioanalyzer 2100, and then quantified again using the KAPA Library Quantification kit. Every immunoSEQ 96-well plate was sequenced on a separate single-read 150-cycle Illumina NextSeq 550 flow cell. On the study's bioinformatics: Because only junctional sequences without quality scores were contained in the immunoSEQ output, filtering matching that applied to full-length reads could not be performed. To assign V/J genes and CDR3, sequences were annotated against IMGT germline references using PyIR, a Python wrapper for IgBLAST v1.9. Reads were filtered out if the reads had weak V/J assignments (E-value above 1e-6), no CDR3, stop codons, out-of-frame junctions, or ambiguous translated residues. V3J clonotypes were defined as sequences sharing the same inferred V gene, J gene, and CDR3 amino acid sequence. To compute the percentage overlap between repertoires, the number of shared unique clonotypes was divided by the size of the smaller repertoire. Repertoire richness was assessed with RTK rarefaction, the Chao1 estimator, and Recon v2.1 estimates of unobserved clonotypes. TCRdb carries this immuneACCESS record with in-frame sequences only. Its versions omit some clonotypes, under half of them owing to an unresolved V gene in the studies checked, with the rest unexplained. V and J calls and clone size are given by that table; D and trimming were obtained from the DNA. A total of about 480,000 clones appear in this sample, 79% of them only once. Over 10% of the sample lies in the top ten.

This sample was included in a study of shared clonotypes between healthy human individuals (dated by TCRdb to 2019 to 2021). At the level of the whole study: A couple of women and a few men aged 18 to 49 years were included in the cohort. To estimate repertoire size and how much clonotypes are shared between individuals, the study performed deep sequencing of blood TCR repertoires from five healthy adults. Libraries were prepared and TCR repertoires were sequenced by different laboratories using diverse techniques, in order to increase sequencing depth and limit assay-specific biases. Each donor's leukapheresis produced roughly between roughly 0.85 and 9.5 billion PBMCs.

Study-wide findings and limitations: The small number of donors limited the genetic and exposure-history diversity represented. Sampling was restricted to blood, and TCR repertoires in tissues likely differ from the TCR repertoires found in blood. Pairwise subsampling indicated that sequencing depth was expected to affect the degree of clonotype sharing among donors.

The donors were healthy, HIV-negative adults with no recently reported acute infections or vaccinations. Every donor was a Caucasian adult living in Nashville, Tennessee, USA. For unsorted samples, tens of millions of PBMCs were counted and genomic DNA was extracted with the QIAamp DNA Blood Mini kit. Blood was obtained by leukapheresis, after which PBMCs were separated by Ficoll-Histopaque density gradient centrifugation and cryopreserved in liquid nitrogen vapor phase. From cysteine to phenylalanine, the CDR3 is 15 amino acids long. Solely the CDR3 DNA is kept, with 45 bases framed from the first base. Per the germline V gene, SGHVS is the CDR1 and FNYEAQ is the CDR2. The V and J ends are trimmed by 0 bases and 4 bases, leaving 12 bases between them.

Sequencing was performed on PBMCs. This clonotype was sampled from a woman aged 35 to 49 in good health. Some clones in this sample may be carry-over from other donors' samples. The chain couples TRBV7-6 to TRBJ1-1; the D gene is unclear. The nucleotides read TGTGCCAGCAGCTTAGCTCCCTTCCCCAGCACTGAAGCTTTCTTT. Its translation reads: CASSLAPFPSTEAFF.